Shown below are 7 T cell receptor beta chains from a single sample sequenced in a study of OX40 agonist ivuxolimab in advanced cancers. Sequenced by immunoSEQ multiplex PCR; TCRdb stores in-frame clones only, minus some. Among about 25,000 clones listed, 86% were seen once. The sample consisted of CD4+ or CD8+ T cells sorted from blood, taken in a trial of the OX40 agonist ivuxolimab. Receptors were obtained from an adult with an advanced solid tumor such as melanoma, head and neck, liver or kidney cancer.

The genes are TRBV28 and TRBJ1-5; D is uncertain. Germline V gene data show CDR1 as MDHEN and CDR2 as SYDVKM. The CDR3 runs 12 residues. V was clipped by 7 bases and J by 1 base, with 5 bases between them. CDR3 nucleotide sequence: TGTGCCAGCATTGACAGCAATCAGCCCCAGCATTTT. It translates to CASIDSNQPQHF. Filled out from reference TRBV28 and TRBJ1-5, the complete variable domain reads DVKVTQSSRYLVKRTGEKVFLECVQDMDHENMFWYRQDPGLGLRLIYFSYDVKMKEKGDIPEGYSVSREKKERFSLILESASTNQTSMYLCASIDSNQPQHFGDGTRLSIL.

This clone was found once. The V gene is TRBV6-4, the J gene TRBJ2-6; the match to TRBD2 covers 9 bases. V was clipped by 0 bases and J by 3 bases; unmatched bases: 6. This CDR3 is built from 18 residues. From germline, CDR1 is MRHNA and CDR2 SNTAGT. This chain's CDR3 is CASSDSEAGGGGANVLTF. For the CDR3, the DNA is TGTGCCAGCAGTGACTCAGAAGCGGGAGGTGGTGGGGCCAACGTCCTGACTTTC.

The genes are TRBV7-2 and TRBJ1-5, with 9 bases that match TRBD1. The CDR3 is 15 residues long. The germline gives CDR1 SGHTA, CDR2 FQGNSA. With V trimmed by 4 bases and J by 5 bases, 6 bases remained unmatched. In DNA, the CDR3 is TGTGCCAGCAGCTATCCGGGACAGGGCTATCAGCCCCAGCATTTT. This codes for CASSYPGQGYQPQHF.

This clone came up a few times. The chain combines TRBV4-1 with TRBJ1-1; 7 positions agree with TRBD1. CDR1 and CDR2 (germline): MGHRA, YSYEKL. V lost 0 bases, J lost 3 bases, and 7 bases stayed unmatched. CDR3 length: 16 amino acids. The CDR3 sequence is CASSQDIQGGYTEAFF. DNA for the CDR3: TGCGCCAGCAGCCAAGATATCCAGGGGGGATACACTGAAGCTTTCTTT.

The chain employs TRBV2 and TRBJ2-7, with D perhaps assigned TRBD1 or TRBD2 (5 bases each). V dropped 4 bases and J dropped 7 bases, with 8 bases sitting between them. The CDR3 extends over 11 amino acids. Germline V gives CDR1 SNHLY, CDR2 FYNNEI. Written as DNA, the CDR3 is TGTGCCAGCAGTGGGGACGGAGAGCAGTACTTC. Encoded protein: CASSGDGEQYF.

Regarding this clone: Sequence at one end of the junction differs from germline and may be a read error. This chain uses TRBV7-9 with TRBJ1-1, with D tentatively TRBD1 (5 bases). The CDR3 loop spans 13 amino acids. Germline V lookup: CDR1 SEHNR, CDR2 FQNEAQ (reference sequence). The CDR3 DNA reads as TGTGCTAGCAGCTTCGGGACTAACACTGAAGCTTTCTTT. It is translated as CASSFGTNTEAFF.

The rearrangement uses TRBV6-5 and TRBJ1-1, with 11 positions matching TRBD1. The CDR3 runs to 14 residues. Per germline, CDR1 MNHEY and CDR2 SVGAGI. V lost 6 bases, J lost 6 bases, and 6 bases stayed unmatched. CDR3 region: CASREGQGASEAFF. For the CDR3, the DNA is TGTGCCAGCAGGGAAGGACAGGGGGCATCTGAAGCTTTCTTT.